This is a list of T cell receptor beta chains from one sample in a study of cytomegalovirus exposure and HLA in healthy donors. Clones were sequenced by immunoSEQ multiplex PCR, and TCRdb holds only the in-frame ones, with some missing. The data contain 100,000 to 150,000 clones, about 89% of them seen just once; the ten biggest clones take up roughly 2%. Sequencing input: PBMCs. Source of these receptors: a woman aged 18-35 years in good health and CMV-seronegative. The CDR3 runs from the conserved cysteine through the conserved F or W. A D gene is named only where the DNA matches it firmly. Only some rows state a clone size, as once, few, many or a class for expanded clones.

j_gene,v_gene,d_gene,abundance,CDR3nt,CDR3aa
TRBJ2-4,TRBV2,.,.,TGTGCCAGCAGTGATGGCGGGCTAGCCAAAAACATTCAGTACTTC,CASSDGGLAKNIQYF
TRBJ2-7,TRBV5-4,.,.,TGTGCCAGCAGCTTGGACAGGGTAGCCTACGAGCAGTACTTC,CASSLDRVAYEQYF
TRBJ2-1,TRBV6-1,TRBD2,.,TGTGCCAGCAGTGAGGGTGGACTAGCGGGGTACAATGAGCAGTTCTTC,CASSEGGLAGYNEQFF
TRBJ1-2,TRBV30,.,.,TGTGCCTGGAGTGCCTATTCATCTCGCGGGGGCTACACCTTC,CAWSAYSSRGGYTF
TRBJ1-1,TRBV18,TRBD1,.,TGTGCCAGCCCAAAAAAGATCAGGGGGTCGAACACTGAAGCTTTCTTT,CASPKKIRGSNTEAFF
TRBJ2-1,TRBV6-5,TRBD2,.,TGTGCCAGCAGTGACTGGACTAGTCCGAACAATGAGCAGTTCTTC,CASSDWTSPNNEQFF
TRBJ1-4,TRBV5-1,TRBD1,.,TGCGCCAGCAGCCGGGGACAGCCAACTAATGAAAAACTGTTTTTT,CASSRGQPTNEKLFF
TRBJ2-1,TRBV11-1,TRBD2,.,TGTGCCAGCAGTCGAGACCTAGCGGGAGGGCCCGATGAGCAGTTCTTC,CASSRDLAGGPDEQFF
TRBJ2-1,TRBV7-9,.,.,TGTGCCAGCGGTGTGGCGGGCTACAATGAGCAGTTCTTC,CASGVAGYNEQFF
TRBJ2-4,TRBV13,.,.,TGTGCCAGCAGCTCGGGACTAGCCAAAAACATTCAGTACTTC,CASSSGLAKNIQYF
TRBJ2-3,TRBV5-1,TRBD2,.,TGCGCCAGCAGCCCGGGACTAGCGGGAGTTCGCATGCCCACAGATACGCAGTATTTT,CASSPGLAGVRMPTDTQYF
TRBJ2-5,TRBV10-1,.,few,TGCGCCAGCAGTGAGTCGTCGAATAGAGAGACCCAGTACTTC,CASSESSNRETQYF
TRBJ2-1,TRBV30,TRBD2,.,TGTGCCTGGGGGACTAGCGGGAGATATGGCTCCTACAATGAGCAGTTCTTC,CAWGTSGRYGSYNEQFF
TRBJ2-7,TRBV10-2,TRBD2,.,TGCGCCAGCAGTGAGTCAGTAGCGGGAGGATACGAGCAGTACTTC,CASSESVAGGYEQYF
TRBJ2-1,TRBV28,.,.,TGTGCCAGCAGTTTAAGTCAGCAGGATGAGCAGTTCTTC,CASSLSQQDEQFF
TRBJ2-1,TRBV4-2,TRBD2,.,TGTGCCAGCAGCCAAGGGTTGGGGGAGGGAATGGTGAATGAGCAGTTCTTC,CASSQGLGEGMVNEQFF
TRBJ2-6,TRBV25-1,.,.,TGTGCCAGCAGGATGAGCTCTGGGGCCAACGTCCTGACTTTC,CASRMSSGANVLTF
TRBJ2-3,TRBV9,TRBD2,.,TGTGCCAGCAGCGTAGTAGGACTAGCGGGAGTCGCAGATACGCAGTATTTT,CASSVVGLAGVADTQYF
TRBJ2-4,TRBV29-1,TRBD2,.,TGCAGCGTCCAATCAAGACTAGCGGGAGGGTCGATGGACATTCAGTACTTC,CSVQSRLAGGSMDIQYF
TRBJ2-5,TRBV7-2,TRBD2,.,TGTGCCAGCAGCTTTGGATACGCGGGAGGGGCAGTGGGAGAGACCCAGTACTTC,CASSFGYAGGAVGETQYF
TRBJ1-3,TRBV5-6,TRBD1,.,TGTGCCAGCAGCCCCGGGACAGTAAACACCATATATTTT,CASSPGTVNTIYF
TRBJ2-7,TRBV10-1,.,.,TGCGCCAGCAGTGAAGAGGGGGATATCTACGAGCAGTACTTC,CASSEEGDIYEQYF
TRBJ2-1,TRBV7-3,TRBD2,.,TGTGCCAGCAGCCAAAGATCGACTAGCGCCTACAATGAGCAGTTCTTC,CASSQRSTSAYNEQFF
TRBJ2-1,TRBV19,TRBD2,.,TGTGCCAGTAGTGACAAGCGGGGGGATGAGCAGTTCTTC,CASSDKRGDEQFF
TRBJ2-6,TRBV19,.,.,TGTGCCAGTAAGGAGTCGGGGATTAGCTCTGGGGCCAACGTCCTGACTTTC,CASKESGISSGANVLTF
TRBJ1-5,TRBV4-2,.,.,TGTGCCAGCAGCCAAGACGGTAGCAATCAGCCCCAGCATTTT,CASSQDGSNQPQHF
TRBJ2-7,TRBV21-1,.,.,TGTGCCAGCAGCCTACGGACTAGCGGGAGGACCCACGAGCAGTACTTC,CASSLRTSGRTHEQYF
TRBJ2-5,TRBV7-8,.,.,TGTGCCAGCAGCCTACAGAAGACCCAGTACTTC,CASSLQKTQYF
TRBJ2-7,TRBV28,TRBD1,.,TGTGCCAGCAGTCCGGGACAGGGGGCTGACTACGAGCAGTACTTC,CASSPGQGADYEQYF
TRBJ1-2,TRBV2,TRBD1,.,TGTGCCAGCAGTGAAAGAGAGGGACAGGGTTATGGCTACACCTTC,CASSEREGQGYGYTF
TRBJ2-5,TRBV11-2,.,.,TGTGCCAGCAGCGCTCAGACAACTAGATTCGAGACCCAGTACTTC,CASSAQTTRFETQYF
TRBJ1-2,TRBV11-2,TRBD1,.,TGTGCCAGCAGCTTAGATACGCAGGGGGCGCTTGGCTACACCTTC,CASSLDTQGALGYTF
TRBJ2-4,TRBV4-1,TRBD1,.,TGCGCCAGCAGCCAAGACAGGGGGCTGAACATTCAGTACTTC,CASSQDRGLNIQYF
TRBJ2-5,TRBV28,.,.,TGTGCCAGCAGTTTATTAGGGGCCGCGTACCAAGAGACCCAGTACTTC,CASSLLGAAYQETQYF
TRBJ1-5,TRBV5-1,.,.,TGCGCCAGCAGCTTGTCGGGGTTTACCAATCAGCCCCAGCATTTT,CASSLSGFTNQPQHF
TRBJ2-3,TRBV29-1,TRBD2,.,TGCAGCGCGACTAGCGGGAGATCTCCAGATACGCAGTATTTT,CSATSGRSPDTQYF
TRBJ2-3,TRBV6-5,TRBD2,.,TGTGCCAGCAGTTACAGGGCGGGAGACACAGATACGCAGTATTTT,CASSYRAGDTDTQYF
TRBJ2-7,TRBV14,.,.,TGTGCCAGCAGCCCGAGCTCCTACGAGCAGTACTTC,CASSPSSYEQYF
TRBJ1-2,TRBV19,TRBD1,.,TGTGCCAGTAGTAGAGAACCGACAGGGGGCTTCCTCAACTATGGCTACACCTTC,CASSREPTGGFLNYGYTF
TRBJ2-7,TRBV13,.,.,TGTGCCAGCAGCTTGGCTAGCGAGGACTACGAGCAGTACTTC,CASSLASEDYEQYF
TRBJ2-5,TRBV15,TRBD2,.,TGTGCCACCAGCAGAGATCCTAGCGGGAGTTCCCAAGAGACCCAGTACTTC,CATSRDPSGSSQETQYF
TRBJ2-2,TRBV9,.,.,TGTGCCAGCAGCGTAGCTACGAGGGAGCTGTTTTTT,CASSVATRELFF
TRBJ2-5,TRBV2,.,once,TGTGCCAGCAGTCCACGAGGAGGCCCCCAAGAGACCCAGTACTTC,CASSPRGGPQETQYF
TRBJ2-5,TRBV2,.,once,TGTGCCAGCCACAGGGATCTGGAGACCCAGTACTTC,CASHRDLETQYF
TRBJ2-7,TRBV13,TRBD2,.,TGTGCCAGCAGCTTAGCCAACTCCAGAATAGCGGGAGTTTCCTACGAGCAGTACTTC,CASSLANSRIAGVSYEQYF
TRBJ1-1,TRBV11-3,.,.,TGTGCCAGCAGCTTAGATTCACTGGACACTGAAGCTTTCTTT,CASSLDSLDTEAFF
TRBJ2-7,TRBV7-9,.,few,TGTGCCAGCAGCTTAGGAGCCTACGAGCAGTACTTC,CASSLGAYEQYF
TRBJ2-7,TRBV5-1,.,few,TGCGCCAGCAGCTTCGACTACCTCTACGAGCAGTACTTC,CASSFDYLYEQYF
TRBJ2-3,TRBV25-1,TRBD2,.,TGTGCCAGCAGTGATTCCAGCGGGAGTACAGATACGCAGTATTTT,CASSDSSGSTDTQYF
TRBJ1-1,TRBV6-5,.,.,TGTGCCAGCAGTTCGCAGGCAGCTGAAGCTTTCTTT,CASSSQAAEAFF
TRBJ2-5,TRBV4-1,.,.,TGCGCCAGCAGCCACCGATTGAGCCAAGAGACCCAGTACTTC,CASSHRLSQETQYF
TRBJ1-1,TRBV29-1,TRBD1,.,TGCAGCGCTCCGGGACAGGGGCTCTCTGAAGCTTTCTTT,CSAPGQGLSEAFF
TRBJ2-2,TRBV27,.,.,TGTGCCAGCAGTTTTTCCCCCTACAGGGTGGCCGGGGAGCTGTTTTTT,CASSFSPYRVAGELFF
TRBJ1-5,TRBV5-4,TRBD1,.,TGTGCCAGCAGCTTGGGACAGGGCGGAGGGGAGCCCCAGCATTTT,CASSLGQGGGEPQHF
TRBJ2-2,TRBV13,.,.,TGTGCCAGCAGCTTAGGGACAGCTTTCACCGGGGAGCTGTTTTTT,CASSLGTAFTGELFF
TRBJ1-2,TRBV16,.,.,TGTGCCAGCAGTCAGACGGACACATACCTCGGCTACACCTTC,CASSQTDTYLGYTF
TRBJ2-7,TRBV4-1,TRBD1,.,TGCGCCAGCAGCCACCTTATTCAGGGGGCCTACGAGCAGTACTTC,CASSHLIQGAYEQYF